Below, one TCR beta chain is given with its context. Its target is unknown. The sample comes from a study of T cells in Graves' hyperthyroidism and ophthalmopathy. General study points: Separating ophthalmopathy from stable hyperthyroidism was achieved by a 13 V-J model.

Germline V lookup: CDR1 SGHRS, CDR2 YFSETQ. Trimming shortened V by 1 base and J by 5 bases, and 9 bases separated the two germline ends. The CDR3 is 14 amino acids. Regions amplified from RNA transcripts were the TCR beta CDR3 regions. A first-round RT-PCR of the TCR CDR3 used the HTBI primer set. One entry per CDR3 protein results from TCRdb running MiXCR on the multiplex PCR reads. The sample contains 380,000 or so distinct CDR3 sequences, approximately 15% of which appear only once. Hyperthyroidism patients were newly diagnosed, had disease duration under 2 months, and were aged 18 to 65 years. Fresh peripheral blood, 10 ml, was the source of the PBMCs.

The receptor was isolated from a man aged 25 to 40 with Graves' hyperthyroidism that later progressed to Graves' ophthalmopathy. Material: blood. J is TRBJ2-2 and V is TRBV5-1; D not resolved. The CDR3 nucleotides are TGCGCCAGCAGCTTGCAGATTACAACCGGGGAGCTGTTTTTT. Amino acid sequence: CASSLQITTGELFF.